This passage covers 30 T cell receptor beta chains from one sample sequenced in a study of blood T cell repertoires in COVID-19. Sequenced by immunoSEQ multiplex PCR; TCRdb stores in-frame clones only, minus some. The sample yields approximately 100,000 clones, less than 85% seen once. Material for sequencing was peripheral blood. Receptor source: a woman aged 60-75 years with acute or convalescent COVID-19.

This clone was recorded once. The chain links TRBV10-3 to TRBJ1-5, with 9 nucleotides matching TRBD1. The V gene's germline CDR1 is ENHRY and CDR2 SYGVKD. V shed 0 bases and J 4 bases; nucleotides not matched to a gene: 1. This CDR3 is 15 amino acids long. The chain's CDR3 is CAISESQGANQPQHF. The CDR3 bases are TGTGCCATCAGTGAGTCACAGGGGGCAAATCAGCCCCAGCATTTT.

The chain joins TRBV3-1 (or the pseudogene TRBV3-2) to TRBJ1-1; D call uncertain. This CDR3 has 14 residues. CDR1 is LGHDT, CDR2 YNNKEL, per germline (reference sequence). V was pared by 4 bases and J by 4 bases, with 13 bases between. CDR3 nucleotides: TGTGCCAGCAGCCCTCAGAGGTATCTCACTGAAGCTTTCTTT. This translates into CASSPQRYLTEAFF.

The chain employs TRBV10-3 and TRBJ1-4; D is uncertain. There are 12 residues in the CDR3. Germline lookup yields CDR1 ENHRY and CDR2 SYGVKD. Trimming cost V 0 bases and J 8 bases, with 4 bases left between them. CDR3 bases: TGTGCCATCAGTGAGTCGCGGGAAAAACTGTTTTTT. Its translation: CAISESREKLFF.

The chain links TRBV27 to TRBJ1-2, with D possibly TRBD1 on 5 matching bases. The CDR3 consists of 14 residues. V was cut by 6 bases and J by 1 base, with 12 bases left in between. Germline CDR1 MNHEY, CDR2 SMNVEV (reference sequence). The chain's CDR3 is CASRDLQGNYGYTF. CDR3 coding DNA: TGTGCCAGCAGAGATCTTCAGGGTAACTATGGCTACACCTTC.

This chain connects TRBV6-5 to TRBJ1-3, with TRBD1 matching over 8 bases. Germline CDR1 is MNHEY and CDR2 is SVGAGI. The CDR3 has 15 residues. The V gene end was trimmed by 6 bases and the J gene end by 0 bases; junction bases not matched to a gene: 4. The CDR3 loop reads CASRTGASSGNTIYF. CDR3 coding DNA: TGTGCCAGCAGGACAGGGGCGAGCTCTGGAAACACCATATATTTT.

The rearrangement joins TRBV28 to TRBJ2-2; 9 bases are shared with TRBD1. V was clipped by 8 bases and J by 5 bases; unmatched bases: 6. CDR1 MDHEN and CDR2 SYDVKM come from the germline V gene. The CDR3 is made up of 14 amino acids. The CDR3 bases are TGTGCCAGCGGAGAACAGGGGGCAACCGGGGAGCTGTTTTTT. Translated, it gives CASGEQGATGELFF.

The chain recombines TRBV12-5 with TRBJ1-3, with unresolved D. Trimming shortened V by 1 base and J by 0 bases, and 4 bases separated the two germline ends. The length of the CDR3 is 14 residues. The V gene's germline CDR1 is LGHNT and CDR2 FRNRAP. The CDR3 bases are TGTGCTAGTGGTTTGGGAGTCTCTGGAAACACCATATATTTT. It yields the protein CASGLGVSGNTIYF.

The V call is TRBV27, the J call TRBJ1-1; D might be TRBD1 (5 bases). Germline V gives CDR1 MNHEY, CDR2 SMNVEV (reference sequence). The CDR3 has 17 amino acids. V was cut by 2 bases and J by 0 bases, with 16 bases left in between. The CDR3 DNA follows: TGTGCCAGCAGTTTAAAAGGGGCGATGGGTCTGAACACTGAAGCTTTCTTT. Amino acid sequence: CASSLKGAMGLNTEAFF.

This chain uses TRBV5-5 with TRBJ2-1, with a weak D call TRBD1 (5 bases). Germline assignment: CDR1 SGHKS and CDR2 YYEKEE (reference sequence). CDR3 length equals 14 residues. Trimming cost V 0 bases and J 9 bases, with 13 bases left between them. This chain's CDR3 is CASSLVLWGFEQFF. The DNA for the CDR3 is TGTGCCAGCAGCTTGGTTTTGTGGGGCTTTGAGCAGTTCTTC.

In nucleotides, the CDR3 is TGTGCCAGCAGCCCACTCCGGGACATTTATGAGCAGTACTTC. This encodes CASSPLRDIYEQYF. This chain links TRBV14 with TRBJ2-7; D may be TRBD1 (6 bases). V lost 4 bases, J lost 7 bases, and 17 bases lay in between. The CDR3 covers 14 residues. CDR1 SGHDN and CDR2 FVKESK come from the germline V gene.

This sequence joins TRBV7-2 and TRBJ2-5; 15 bases align to TRBD2. Looked up from germline, CDR1 is SGHTA and CDR2 is FQGNSA. V shed 1 base, J shed 5 bases, and the junction held 2 bases outside the gene matches. The CDR3 contains 16 residues. This CDR3 reads CASSLVGTSGGETQYF. The CDR3 coding sequence is TGTGCCAGCAGCTTAGTGGGGACTAGCGGGGGGGAGACCCAGTACTTC.

In its sample, this clone was seen a few times. The V and J genes are TRBV13 and TRBJ2-7; 15 bases line up with TRBD2. This CDR3 comprises 18 residues. The junction had 9 bases not matched to a gene; V was cut back by 2 bases and J by 4 bases. Germline V gives CDR1 PRHDT, CDR2 FYEKMQ (reference sequence). The CDR3 region has the DNA TGTGCCAGCAGCTTACGGGGACTAGCGGGGGGTCCGGGATACGAGCAGTACTTC. This translates into CASSLRGLAGGPGYEQYF.

The chain couples TRBV4-1 to TRBJ2-2, with TRBD2 matching over 11 bases. V dropped 4 bases and J dropped 5; count of bases not matched to a gene: 12. The CDR3 runs to 18 residues. Germline V CDR1 and CDR2: MGHRA, YSYEKL. CDR3 nucleotide sequence: TGCGCCAGCAGCCGGATTTTAGCGGGAGGGCCCGGAACCGGGGAGCTGTTTTTT. Translated, it gives CASSRILAGGPGTGELFF.

This clone has more than one count but fewer than ten. CDR3 residues: CASSPTGDTEAFF. CDR3 DNA: TGTGCCAGCAGTCCGACTGGCGATACTGAAGCTTTCTTT. The rearrangement joins TRBV27 to TRBJ1-1, with unresolved D. The CDR3 has 13 amino acids. CDR1 is MNHEY and CDR2 is SMNVEV in the germline V gene (reference sequence). V dropped 5 bases and J dropped 5 bases, with 12 bases sitting between them.

V and J are TRBV4-1 and TRBJ1-4, with D perhaps TRBD1 (6 bases). The CDR3 extends over 16 amino acids. CDR1 MGHRA and CDR2 YSYEKL come from the germline V gene. The V end lost 1 base, the J end lost 6 bases, and 15 bases lay between the germline ends. DNA for the CDR3: TGCGCCAGCAGCCAAGGAGACGGGAGGGGGTATGAAAAACTGTTTTTT. Residues: CASSQGDGRGYEKLFF.

This clone was counted a few times. This chain joins TRBV20-1 and TRBJ1-2; no firm D call. V was trimmed by 6 bases and J by 4 bases, leaving 3 bases between them. Germline CDR1 DFQATT, CDR2 SNEGSKA (reference sequence). The CDR3 is 9 amino acids. The CDR3 coding sequence is TGCAGTGCCGGCTATGGCTACACCTTC. Its protein product is CSAGYGYTF.

The chain recombines TRBV3-1 (or the pseudogene TRBV3-2) with TRBJ1-1; perhaps TRBD1 as D (5 bases). Germline loops: CDR1 LGHDT, CDR2 YNNKEL (reference sequence). The CDR3 is 15 amino acids. Between the trimmed V and J ends, which lost 1 base and 1 base, there was a span of 10 bases. The CDR3 reads CASSQVGGRNTEAFF. CDR3 sequence (DNA): TGTGCCAGCAGCCAAGTGGGGGGTCGGAACACTGAAGCTTTCTTT.

This chain links TRBV28 with TRBJ2-1; 14 bases map to TRBD2. Unmatched junction bases numbered 3, after V lost 0 bases and J lost 5 bases. This CDR3 region has 17 residues. The germline gives CDR1 MDHEN, CDR2 SYDVKM. The CDR3 loop is CASSLWGLAGEHNEQFF. The CDR3 coding sequence is TGTGCCAGCAGTTTATGGGGACTAGCGGGAGAGCACAATGAGCAGTTCTTC.

The V call is TRBV19, the J call TRBJ2-1; tentatively, D is TRBD2 (7 bases). This CDR3 comprises 14 residues. The germline V gene has CDR1 LNHDA and CDR2 SQIVND (reference sequence). Trimming took off 4 bases at V and 9 bases at J, with 16 bases between the two ends. CDR3: CASSSGGPGGEQFF. CDR3 sequence (DNA): TGTGCCAGTAGTAGCGGGGGCCCCGGTGGTGAGCAGTTCTTC. Together with reference TRBV19 and TRBJ2-1, the CDR3 gives the full variable domain: DGGITQSPKYLFRKEGQNVTLSCEQNLNHDAMYWYRQDPGQGLRLIYYSQIVNDFQKGDIAEGYSVSREKKESFPLTVTSAQKNPTAFYLCASSSGGPGGEQFFGPGTRLTVL.

The chain is built from TRBV5-1 and TRBJ2-7; D is possibly TRBD2 (5 bases). V was cut by 1 base and J by 6 bases, with 17 bases left in between. Germline CDR1 and CDR2: SGHRS and YFSETQ. The CDR3 is 15 amino acids. CDR3 nucleotide sequence: TGCGCCAGCAGCTTGCAAGAAACAGCGGTCGGCGAGCAGTACTTC. The encoded protein is CASSLQETAVGEQYF.

CDR3 nucleotide sequence: TGTGCCAGCAGCCGAGGGACGGGATGGGGCGAGCAGTACTTC. Residues: CASSRGTGWGEQYF. The V gene is TRBV7-8, the J gene TRBJ2-7, with D perhaps given as TRBD1 or TRBD2 (5 bases each). From germline, CDR1 is SGHVS and CDR2 FQNEAQ. Trimming left V 5 bases short and J 6 bases short, with 17 bases between. The CDR3 spans 14 residues. The full variable domain, with the rest looked up from reference TRBV7-8 and TRBJ2-7, is GAGVSQSPRYKVAKRGQDVALRCDPISGHVSLFWYQQALGQGPEFLTYFQNEAQLDKSGLPSDRFFAERPEGSVSTLKIQRTQQEDSAVYLCASSRGTGWGEQYFGPGTRLTVT.

The V call is TRBV6-5, the J call TRBJ2-3; possible D gene TRBD1, 5 bases. V gave up 6 bases and J gave up 2 bases, with 12 bases separating them. Germline CDR1 MNHEY, CDR2 SVGAGI. This CDR3 is built from 14 residues. The CDR3 reads CASRPGYSTDTQYF. For the CDR3, the DNA is TGTGCCAGCAGACCAGGGTACTCCACAGATACGCAGTATTTT.

The V and J genes are TRBV5-6 and TRBJ1-4; 7 nucleotides agree with TRBD1. CDR1 is SGHDT and CDR2 is YYEEEE in the germline V gene. This CDR3 spans 15 amino acids. V trimming: 5 bases; J trimming: 7 bases; junction bases outside the gene matches: 11. The CDR3 protein is CASSSATGSIEKLFF. The CDR3 coding sequence is TGTGCCAGCAGTTCGGCGACAGGGAGTATTGAAAAACTGTTTTTT.

The rearrangement links TRBV4-1 to TRBJ1-4; D might be TRBD1 (5 bases). There are 13 residues in the CDR3. The V gene's germline CDR1 is MGHRA and CDR2 YSYEKL. V gave up 4 bases and J gave up 4 bases, with 7 bases separating them. The CDR3, as DNA: TGCGCCAGCAGCCGGGACTTTAATGAAAAACTGTTTTTT. Protein: CASSRDFNEKLFF.

J is TRBJ2-3 and V is TRBV30, with 10 positions matching TRBD2. The CDR3 loop spans 16 amino acids. Trimming at V came to 1 base and at J to 3 bases, leaving 7 bases not matched to a gene. Germline-derived CDR1 and CDR2 are GTSNPN and SVGIG (reference sequence). The CDR3 DNA is TGTGCCTGGAGTGAAAGAGCGGGAGGGAGGACAGATACGCAGTATTTT. This gives the protein CAWSERAGGRTDTQYF.

The V gene is TRBV12-5, the J gene TRBJ1-2; D is perhaps TRBD1 (5 bases). The length of the CDR3 is 14 residues. Germline CDR1 is LGHNT and CDR2 is FRNRAP. Trimming pared 1 base from V and 6 bases from J, leaving 12 bases between. The CDR3 DNA reads as TGTGCTAGTGGTTTGGGAGGACAAATTAATGGCTACACCTTC. This sequence encodes CASGLGGQINGYTF.

CDR3 in DNA: TGTGCCAGCAGCCAAGATGGTCAGAGCGCGGCCTATGGCTACACCTTC. It specifies CASSQDGQSAAYGYTF. The chain is built from TRBV3-1 (or the pseudogene TRBV3-2) and TRBJ1-2; D is unclear. Trimming cost V 0 bases and J 4 bases, with 15 bases left between them. Germline CDR1 and CDR2: LGHDT and YNNKEL (reference sequence). This CDR3 is built from 16 residues.

The rearrangement links TRBV2 to TRBJ1-4, with D possibly matching TRBD1 (5 bases). The V end was cut by 6 bases, the J end by 7 bases, with 12 bases between. The germline gives CDR1 SNHLY, CDR2 FYNNEI. The CDR3 has 13 residues. CDR3 nucleotide sequence: TGTGCCAGCAGAGGGCAGGGAAGTGAAAAACTGTTTTTT. Its protein product is CASRGQGSEKLFF.

This chain uses TRBV28 with TRBJ2-5; D might be TRBD2 (7 bases). CDR1 MDHEN and CDR2 SYDVKM come from the germline V gene. The CDR3 is 13 amino acids. The ends were cut back, 3 bases at V and 6 bases at J, with 11 bases in the middle. The CDR3 is CASSLSGGQTQYF. The CDR3 DNA sequence: TGTGCCAGCAGTTTGTCGGGGGGCCAGACCCAGTACTTC.

The chain is built from TRBV18 and TRBJ1-1; the match to TRBD1 covers 8 bases. Looked up from germline, CDR1 is KGHSH and CDR2 is LQKENI. J gave up 1 base and V 3 bases, and 4 bases lay outside the gene matches. The CDR3 runs to 15 residues. The CDR3 region is CASSPRTGTNTEAFF. The CDR3 DNA reads as TGTGCCAGCTCACCGAGGACAGGGACGAACACTGAAGCTTTCTTT.